Presented here are 15 T cell receptor beta chains from one specimen sequenced in a study of circulating CD8 cells and anti-PD-1 response in melanoma. Four subsets defined by PD-1 and/or TIGIT were sorted from live CD3+CD8+TCRalphabeta+ cells. The QIAseq Immune Repertoire TCR panel built the libraries from around 15 ng of total RNA. TCRdb called the reads again in MiXCR, with one record for every CDR3 protein. The profile shows fewer than 2,000 distinct CDR3 sequences, approximately 7% of them singletons. Here the sequenced sample was CD8+ T cells from PBMCs, taken at baseline or after one month of anti-PD-1 therapy (not recorded which). Every receptor here comes from a human donor with melanoma.

This clonotype is medium-sized (0.01 to 0.1%) within its sample. The chain carries TRBV27 and TRBJ2-1; D is ambiguous. Trimming removed 4 bases at V and 4 bases at J, with 8 bases between. CDR3 length equals 13 residues. Looked up from germline, CDR1 is MNHEY and CDR2 is SMNVEV (reference sequence). The CDR3 is CASSSGEYNEQFF. Here the CDR3 DNA reads TGTGCCAGCAGTTCTGGAGAATACAATGAGCAGTTCTTC.

This clonotype was observed a handful of times. The junction does not match germline at one end; this may be a read error. The CDR3, as DNA: TGTGCCGGCAGCATCCAGGGTGGGACGCAGTATTTT. Translation: CAGSIQGGTQYF. The genes are TRBV27 and TRBJ2-3, with D possibly TRBD1 on 5 matching bases. CDR3 size: 12 residues. Germline CDR1 reads MNHEY; CDR2 reads SMNVEV (reference sequence).

This clonotype is medium-sized by share. The genes are TRBV27 and TRBJ1-2; D remains ambiguous. V was pared by 4 bases and J by 4 bases, with 10 bases between. Germline V CDR1 and CDR2: MNHEY, SMNVEV (reference sequence). CDR3 length: 13 amino acids. The CDR3 is CASSSGRIYGYTF. For the CDR3, the DNA is TGTGCCAGCAGTTCTGGACGGATCTATGGCTACACCTTC.

Relative to its sample, this clonotype is medium-sized (0.01 to 0.1%). J is TRBJ2-7 and V is TRBV19; possibly TRBD1 for D (6 bases). Germline V gives CDR1 LNHDA, CDR2 SQIVND (reference sequence). Trimming removed 5 bases at V and 0 bases at J, with 14 bases between. This CDR3 region has 15 residues. The CDR3 DNA sequence: TGTGCCAGTAGTCCCGGACAGAAGAGCTCCTACGAGCAGTACTTC. As protein: CASSPGQKSSYEQYF.

By sample fraction, this clonotype is medium-sized. The rearrangement joins TRBV14 to TRBJ2-7, with D possibly being TRBD1 (7 bases). Trimming took 5 bases from V and 2 from J, leaving 13 bases between them. The CDR3 has 14 amino acids. Per the germline V gene, CDR1 is SGHDN and CDR2 is FVKESK. The CDR3 nucleotides are TGTGCCAGCAGCGGGGCGGGACAGACCTACGAGCAGTACTTC. This translates into CASSGAGQTYEQYF. The whole variable domain, filled in from reference TRBV14 and TRBJ2-7, reads EAGVTQFPSHSVIEKGQTVTLRCDPISGHDNLYWYRRVMGKEIKFLLHFVKESKQDESGMPNNRFLAERTGGTYSTLKVQPAELEDSGVYFCASSGAGQTYEQYFGPGTRLTVT.

This clonotype is labeled medium-sized (0.01 to 0.1%). The chain uses TRBV7-6 and TRBJ2-1; 8 bases are shared with TRBD2. Trimming cost V 1 base and J 7 bases; bases outside gene matches: 6. Germline CDR1 and CDR2: SGHVS and FNYEAQ. The CDR3 runs to 15 residues. CDR3 DNA: TGTGCCAGCAGCTTAGTGGGGGGACTAGAGAATGAGCAGTTCTTC. It specifies CASSLVGGLENEQFF.

Judged by abundance, this clonotype is medium-sized. J is TRBJ2-7 and V is TRBV28, with 7 bases matching TRBD1. The J segment lost 0 bases and the V segment lost 7 bases, leaving 12 bases of the junction unmatched. The germline CDR1 and CDR2 sequences are MDHEN and SYDVKM. The CDR3 length is 16 residues. For the CDR3, the DNA is TGTGCCAGCACTCTTACTCCCGGGACAGCCTCCTACGAGCAGTACTTC. It translates to CASTLTPGTASYEQYF.

Concerning this clonotype: Possible read error: a much larger clone is one base away. This chain links TRBV5-5 with TRBJ2-5, with 7 positions matching TRBD2. The germline CDR1 and CDR2 sequences are SGHKS and YYEKEE (reference sequence). The junction had 16 bases not matched to a gene; V was cut back by 4 bases and J by 1 base. This CDR3 is built from 18 residues. The CDR3 DNA reads as TGTGCCAGCAGCCGGGAAGGGGCTAGCGGTTACTCCCAAGAGACCCAGTACTTC. Protein: CASSREGASGYSQETQYF.

Judged by abundance, this clonotype is medium-sized. The chain recombines TRBV19 with TRBJ2-6, with 11 bases lining up with TRBD1. V lost 10 bases to trimming and J lost 0 bases; unmatched junction nucleotides: 8. CDR1 is LNHDA, CDR2 SQIVND, per germline (reference sequence). This CDR3 spans 17 amino acids. The chain's CDR3 is CATQGQGEISGANVLTF. Written as DNA, the CDR3 is TGTGCCACCCAGGGACAGGGGGAAATCTCTGGGGCCAACGTCCTGACTTTC.

This clonotype was picked up a small number of times. This rearrangement joins TRBV29-1 to TRBJ2-1; D is uncertain. This CDR3 is built from 11 residues. Germline CDR1 and CDR2: SQVTM and ANQGSEA. V shed 5 bases and J shed 10 bases, with 12 bases lying between them. The CDR3 nucleotides read TGCAGCGTTCGCCGTGACGGAGAGCAGTTCTTC. Amino acid sequence: CSVRRDGEQFF.

Relative to its sample, this clonotype is medium-sized. The V gene is TRBV24-1, the J gene TRBJ1-6; 7 positions agree with TRBD1. Unmatched junction bases numbered 5, after V lost 6 bases and J lost 10 bases. This CDR3 is built from 13 residues. CDR1 is KGHDR, CDR2 SFDVKD, per germline. The CDR3 reads CATSRDSLSPLHF. The CDR3 DNA reads as TGTGCCACCAGTCGGGACAGCCTATCACCCCTCCACTTT.

This clonotype is classed as medium-sized. This chain connects TRBV2 to TRBJ2-2, with no clear D. Looked up from germline, CDR1 is SNHLY and CDR2 is FYNNEI. This CDR3 comprises 13 residues. Trimming left V 0 bases short and J 5 bases short, with 4 bases between. CDR3 nucleotides: TGTGCCAGCAGTGAAGCGATAACCGGGGAGCTGTTTTTT. Translated, it gives CASSEAITGELFF.

Comment on this clonotype: Given a much more abundant clone one base away, this may be a read error. This sequence joins TRBV11-1 and TRBJ2-7; 10 bases map to TRBD2. This CDR3 is 15 amino acids long. CDR1 SGHAT and CDR2 FQDESV come from the germline V gene (reference sequence). CDR3 nucleotides: TGTGCCAGCAGCTTAGGCTTAGCGGGGGGATACGAGCGGTACTTC. It specifies CASSLGLAGGYERYF.

This clonotype is categorized as medium-sized. The V gene is TRBV28, the J gene TRBJ2-3; unclear D gene. The germline V gene has CDR1 MDHEN and CDR2 SYDVKM. V dropped 3 bases and J dropped 0 bases, with 4 bases sitting between them. CDR3 length: 13 residues. The DNA of the CDR3 is TGTGCCAGCAGTTTCTCAAGCACAGATACGCAGTATTTT. Its protein product is CASSFSSTDTQYF.

By sample share, this clonotype is medium-sized. The chain carries TRBV18 and TRBJ2-7; D not resolved. V shed 1 base and J shed 2 bases, with 9 bases lying between them. This CDR3 has 14 residues. CDR1 and CDR2 (germline): KGHSH, LQKENI. The CDR3 loop is CASSPRDTPYEQYF. CDR3 DNA sequence: TGTGCCAGCTCACCACGTGACACCCCCTACGAGCAGTACTTC. The entire variable domain, with the rest obtained from reference TRBV18 and TRBJ2-7, is as follows: NAGVMQNPRHLVRRRGQEARLRCSPMKGHSHVYWYRQLPEEGLKFMVYLQKENIIDESGMPKERFSAEFPKEGPSILRIQQVVRGDSAAYFCASSPRDTPYEQYFGPGTRLTVT.